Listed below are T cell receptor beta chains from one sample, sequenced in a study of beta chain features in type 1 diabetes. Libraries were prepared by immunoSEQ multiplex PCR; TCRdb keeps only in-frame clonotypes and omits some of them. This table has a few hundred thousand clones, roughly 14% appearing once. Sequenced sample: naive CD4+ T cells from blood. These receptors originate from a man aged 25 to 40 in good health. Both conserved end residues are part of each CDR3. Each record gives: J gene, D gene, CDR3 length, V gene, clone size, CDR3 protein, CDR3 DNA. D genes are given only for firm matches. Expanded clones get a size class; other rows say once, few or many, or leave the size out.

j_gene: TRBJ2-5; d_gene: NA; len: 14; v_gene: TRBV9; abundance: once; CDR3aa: CASSPGTLDETQYF; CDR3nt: TGTGCCAGCAGCCCGGGGACACTCGATGAGACCCAGTACTTC
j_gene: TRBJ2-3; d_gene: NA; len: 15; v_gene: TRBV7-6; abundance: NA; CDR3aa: CASSLLALAQGTQYF; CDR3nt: TGTGCCAGCAGCCTATTAGCCCTCGCACAGGGTACGCAGTATTTT
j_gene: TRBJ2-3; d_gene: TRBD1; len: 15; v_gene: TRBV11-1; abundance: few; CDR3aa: CASSLRGRLADTQYF; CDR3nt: TGTGCCAGCAGCCTCAGGGGGCGCCTGGCAGATACGCAGTATTTT
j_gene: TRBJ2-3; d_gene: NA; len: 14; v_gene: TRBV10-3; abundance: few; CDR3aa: CAIGQGLATDTQYF; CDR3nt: TGTGCCATCGGTCAGGGTCTTGCCACAGATACGCAGTATTTT
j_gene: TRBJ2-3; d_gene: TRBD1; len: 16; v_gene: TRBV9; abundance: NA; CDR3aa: CASSPRQGSSTDTQYF; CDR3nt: TGTGCCAGCAGCCCCCGACAGGGGTCTAGCACAGATACGCAGTATTTT
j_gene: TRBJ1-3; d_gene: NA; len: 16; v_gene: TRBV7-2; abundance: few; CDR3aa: CASSLPSGASGNTIYF; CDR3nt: TGTGCCAGCAGCTTACCGTCGGGAGCCTCTGGAAACACCATATATTTT
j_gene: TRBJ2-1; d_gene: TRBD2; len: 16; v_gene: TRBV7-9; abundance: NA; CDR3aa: CASSLEVSGSYNEQFF; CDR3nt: TGTGCCAGCAGCTTAGAAGTTAGCGGGAGCTACAATGAGCAGTTCTTC
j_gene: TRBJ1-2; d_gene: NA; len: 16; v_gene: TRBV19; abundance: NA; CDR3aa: CASSIKVPVANYGYTF; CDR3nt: TGTGCCAGTAGTATAAAGGTTCCAGTAGCTAACTATGGCTACACCTTC
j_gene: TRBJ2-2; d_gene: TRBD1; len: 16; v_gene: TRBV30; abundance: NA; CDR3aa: CAWSVAGQGSTGELFF; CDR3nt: TGTGCCTGGAGTGTGGCGGGACAGGGATCCACCGGGGAGCTGTTTTTT
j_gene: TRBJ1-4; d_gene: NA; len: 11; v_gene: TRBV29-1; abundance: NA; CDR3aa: CSVARNEKLFF; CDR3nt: TGCAGCGTAGCCCGGAATGAAAAACTGTTTTTT
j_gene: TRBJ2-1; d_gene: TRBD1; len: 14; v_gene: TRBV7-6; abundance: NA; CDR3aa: CASSFGQVLNEQFF; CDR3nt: TGTGCCAGCAGCTTCGGACAGGTCCTTAATGAGCAGTTCTTC
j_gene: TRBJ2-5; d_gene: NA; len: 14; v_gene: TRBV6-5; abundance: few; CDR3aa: CASRKTRLGETQYF; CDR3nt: TGTGCCAGCAGAAAGACACGGTTAGGGGAGACCCAGTACTTC
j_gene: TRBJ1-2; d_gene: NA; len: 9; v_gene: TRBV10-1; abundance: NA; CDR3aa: CASNPRYTF; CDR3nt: TGCGCCAGCAACCCCCGCTACACCTTC
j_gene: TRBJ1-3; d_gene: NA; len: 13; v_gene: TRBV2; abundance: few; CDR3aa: CASRGGPGNTIYF; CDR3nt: TGTGCCAGCAGGGGAGGCCCTGGAAACACCATATATTTT
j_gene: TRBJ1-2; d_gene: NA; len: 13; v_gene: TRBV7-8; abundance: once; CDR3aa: CASSLSTVDGYTF; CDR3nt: TGTGCCAGCAGCTTAAGCACCGTGGATGGCTACACCTTC
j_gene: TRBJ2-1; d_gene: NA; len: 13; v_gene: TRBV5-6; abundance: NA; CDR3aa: CASTSTVYNEQFF; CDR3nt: TGTGCCAGCACCTCAACAGTCTACAATGAGCAGTTCTTC
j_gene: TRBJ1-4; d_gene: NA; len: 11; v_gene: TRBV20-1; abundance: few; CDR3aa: CSAPGRVGLFF; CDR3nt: TGCAGTGCTCCGGGGAGGGTTGGGCTGTTTTTT
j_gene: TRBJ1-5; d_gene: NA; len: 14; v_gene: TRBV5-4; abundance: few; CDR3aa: CANRVARKNQPQHF; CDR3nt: TGTGCCAACCGTGTAGCCCGGAAAAATCAGCCCCAGCATTTT
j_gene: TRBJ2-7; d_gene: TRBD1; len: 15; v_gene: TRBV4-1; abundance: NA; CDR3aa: CASSPRTGFPGEQYF; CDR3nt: TGCGCCAGCAGCCCGCGGACAGGGTTCCCAGGCGAGCAGTACTTC
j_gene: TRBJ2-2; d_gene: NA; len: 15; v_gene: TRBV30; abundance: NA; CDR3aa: CAWTKQGVRTGELFF; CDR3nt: TGTGCCTGGACAAAACAGGGAGTTCGGACCGGGGAGCTGTTTTTT
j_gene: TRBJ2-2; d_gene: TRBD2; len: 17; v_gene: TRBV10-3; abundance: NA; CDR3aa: CATSRLAGGRDTGELFF; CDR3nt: TGTGCCACCTCCAGACTAGCGGGAGGACGGGACACCGGGGAGCTGTTTTTT
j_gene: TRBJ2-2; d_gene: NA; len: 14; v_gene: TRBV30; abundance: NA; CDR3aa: CAWLSLGEKGELFF; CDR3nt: TGTGCCTGGTTATCTCTGGGGGAGAAAGGGGAGCTGTTTTTT
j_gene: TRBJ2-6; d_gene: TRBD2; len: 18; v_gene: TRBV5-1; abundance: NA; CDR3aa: CASSNPGTSFSGANVLTF; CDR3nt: TGCGCCAGCAGCAACCCCGGGACTAGCTTCTCTGGGGCCAACGTCCTGACTTTC
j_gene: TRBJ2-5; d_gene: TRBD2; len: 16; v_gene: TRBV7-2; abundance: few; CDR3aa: CASRDTGTSGGGTQYF; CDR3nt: TGTGCCAGCAGGGATACCGGGACTAGCGGGGGCGGGACCCAGTACTTC
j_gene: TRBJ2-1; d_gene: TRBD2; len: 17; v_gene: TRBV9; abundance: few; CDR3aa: CASSVALSGRAYNEQFF; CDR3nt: TGTGCCAGCAGCGTAGCCCTTAGCGGGAGGGCGTACAATGAGCAGTTCTTC
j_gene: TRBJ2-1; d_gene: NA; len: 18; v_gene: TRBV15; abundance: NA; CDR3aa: CATSRPIIRDGDHNEQFF; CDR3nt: TGTGCCACCAGCAGACCAATAATCCGGGACGGGGATCACAATGAGCAGTTCTTC
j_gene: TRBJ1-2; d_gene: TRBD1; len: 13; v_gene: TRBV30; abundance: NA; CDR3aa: CAWSVKGAPGYTF; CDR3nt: TGTGCCTGGAGTGTCAAGGGGGCGCCGGGCTACACCTTC
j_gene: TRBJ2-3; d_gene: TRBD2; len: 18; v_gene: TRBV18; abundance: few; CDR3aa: CASSGLAGFRPPTDTQYF; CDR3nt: TGTGCCAGCTCCGGACTAGCGGGGTTTCGCCCCCCCACAGATACGCAGTATTTT
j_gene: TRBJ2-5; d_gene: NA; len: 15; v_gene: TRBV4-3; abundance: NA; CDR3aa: CASSPDTGGWETQYF; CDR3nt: TGCGCCAGCAGCCCGGATACGGGTGGGTGGGAGACCCAGTACTTC
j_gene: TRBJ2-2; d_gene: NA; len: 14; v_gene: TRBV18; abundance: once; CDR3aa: CASSPGAYPGELFF; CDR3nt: TGTGCCAGCTCACCGGGTGCGTATCCCGGGGAGCTGTTTTTT
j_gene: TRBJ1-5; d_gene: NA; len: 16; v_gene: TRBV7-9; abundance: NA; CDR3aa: CASSLATPGGNQPQHF; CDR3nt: TGTGCCAGCAGCTTAGCGACTCCGGGGGGCAATCAGCCCCAGCATTTT
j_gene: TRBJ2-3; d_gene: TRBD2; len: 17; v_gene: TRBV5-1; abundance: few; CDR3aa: CASSFKSGRASTDTQYF; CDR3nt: TGCGCCAGCAGCTTTAAAAGCGGGAGGGCCAGCACAGATACGCAGTATTTT
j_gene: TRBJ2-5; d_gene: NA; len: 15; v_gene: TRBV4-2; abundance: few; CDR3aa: CASSQDSNTRETQYF; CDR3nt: TGTGCCAGCAGCCAAGATAGCAACACAAGGGAGACCCAGTACTTC
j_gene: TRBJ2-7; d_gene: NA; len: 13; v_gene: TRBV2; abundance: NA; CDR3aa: CASSGGRPYEQYF; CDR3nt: TGTGCCAGCAGTGGTGGGCGGCCCTACGAGCAGTACTTC
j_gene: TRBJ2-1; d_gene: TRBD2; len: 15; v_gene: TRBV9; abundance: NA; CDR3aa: CASSVAGGAGYEQFF; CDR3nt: TGTGCCAGCAGCGTAGCCGGGGGGGCCGGCTATGAGCAGTTCTTC
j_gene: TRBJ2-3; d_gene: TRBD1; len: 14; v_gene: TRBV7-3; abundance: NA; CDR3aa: CASSLDRGTDTQYF; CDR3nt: TGTGCCAGCAGCCTCGACAGGGGTACAGATACGCAGTATTTT
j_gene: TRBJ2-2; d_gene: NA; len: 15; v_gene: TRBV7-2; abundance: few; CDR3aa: CASSLLSANTGELFF; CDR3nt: TGTGCCAGCAGCCTCTTAAGCGCGAACACCGGGGAGCTGTTTTTT
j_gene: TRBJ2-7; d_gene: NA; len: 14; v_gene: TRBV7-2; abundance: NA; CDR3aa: CASSPLGGAYEQYF; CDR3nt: TGTGCCAGCAGCCCCCTCGGGGGTGCCTACGAGCAGTACTTC
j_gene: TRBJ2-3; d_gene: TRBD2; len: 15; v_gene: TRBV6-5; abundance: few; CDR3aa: CASSWTSGSTDTQYF; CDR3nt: TGTGCCAGCAGCTGGACTAGCGGGAGCACAGATACGCAGTATTTT
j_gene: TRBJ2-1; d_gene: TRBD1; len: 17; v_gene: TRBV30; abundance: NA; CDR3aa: CAWKGQQHRQDYNEQFF; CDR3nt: TGTGCCTGGAAGGGACAGCAACACCGACAAGACTACAATGAGCAGTTCTTC
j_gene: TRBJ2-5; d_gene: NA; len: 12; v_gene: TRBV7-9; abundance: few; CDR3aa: CASSYRQETQYF; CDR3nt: TGTGCCAGCAGCTACAGGCAAGAGACCCAGTACTTC
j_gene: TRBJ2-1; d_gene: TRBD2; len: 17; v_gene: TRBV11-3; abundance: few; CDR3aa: CASSTGTSGRDYNEQFF; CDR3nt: TGTGCCAGCAGCACCGGGACTAGCGGGAGGGACTACAATGAGCAGTTCTTC
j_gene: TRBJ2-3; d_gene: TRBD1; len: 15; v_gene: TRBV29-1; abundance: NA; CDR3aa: CSVDGSTGDTDTQYF; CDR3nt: TGCAGCGTTGACGGATCGACAGGGGACACAGATACGCAGTATTTT
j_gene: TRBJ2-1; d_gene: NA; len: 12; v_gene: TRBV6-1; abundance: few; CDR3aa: CASSEMGNEQFF; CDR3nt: TGTGCCAGCAGTGAAATGGGGAATGAGCAGTTCTTC